This paragraph reports one T cell receptor (beta chain). As yet, its antigen is unknown. Assay: immunoSEQ multiplex PCR; the TCRdb copy retains only in-frame clones and omits some. The repertoire holds more than 300,000 clones, with 85% as singletons. The treatment here: 15 to 20 received Ad26.COV2.S at low or high dose, single or two shots; roughly five received placebo; per-sample allocation not given. Collection of the samples took place on day 63 after the first injection of vaccine or placebo. Immunization relied on an Ad26 vector, which expressed Wuhan-strain SARS-CoV-2 spike. The sample comes from a study of Ad26.COV2.S vaccination and SARS-CoV-2 variants. For the study at large: Enrollment placed the donor in the COV1001 Ad26.COV2.S trial arm.

Whole-study results and caveats: Analyses of TCR breadth and depth may have underestimated total T cell responses.

CDR3 length: 14 amino acids. The V and J ends lost 2 bases and 4 bases respectively, with 10 bases between them. CDR1 and CDR2 from the germline V gene are SGHTS and YDEGEE. This TCR was sampled from a person aged 18-60 years who received the Ad26.COV2.S COVID-19 vaccine or a placebo. Source: peripheral blood, taken in a trial of Ad26.COV2.S vaccine versus placebo. The chain is built from TRBV5-8 and TRBJ1-5; D call uncertain. The CDR3 nucleotides are TGTGCCAGCAGCTTTTGGTCAGTTAATCAGCCCCAGCATTTT. Encoded protein: CASSFWSVNQPQHF.